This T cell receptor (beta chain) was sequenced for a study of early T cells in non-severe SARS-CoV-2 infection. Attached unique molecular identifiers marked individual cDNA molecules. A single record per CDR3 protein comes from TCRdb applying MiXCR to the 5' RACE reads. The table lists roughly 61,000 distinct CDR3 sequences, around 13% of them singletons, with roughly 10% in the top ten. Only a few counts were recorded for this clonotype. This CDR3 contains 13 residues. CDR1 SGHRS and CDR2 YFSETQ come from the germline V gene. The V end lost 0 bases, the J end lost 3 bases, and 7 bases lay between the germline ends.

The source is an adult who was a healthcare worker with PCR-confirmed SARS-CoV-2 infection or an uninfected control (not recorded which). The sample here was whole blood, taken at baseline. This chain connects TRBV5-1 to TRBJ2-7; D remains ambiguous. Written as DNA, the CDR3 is TGCGCCAGCAGCTTGGACTCCCTCTACGAGCAGTACTTC. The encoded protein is CASSLDSLYEQYF.